What follows are 31 T cell receptor beta chains derived from one specimen sequenced in a study of radiotherapy plus CTLA-4 blockade in lung cancer. Profiled with immunoSEQ multiplex PCR; TCRdb holds only in-frame clones, not every one. The sample shows some 50,000 clones, 65% to 85% of them seen only once. The source material was peripheral blood, sampled from a patient treated with radiotherapy plus ipilimumab. The receptors were sampled from a human donor with non-small cell lung cancer who had stable disease on radiotherapy plus ipilimumab.

The chain links TRBV18 to TRBJ1-1; D unresolved. V lost 1 base, J lost 1 base, and 13 bases lay in between. CDR3 size: 16 residues. CDR1 and CDR2 (germline): KGHSH, LQKENI. CDR3 sequence (DNA): TGTGCCAGCTCACCACTAGCCGCAGGAGAGAACACTGAAGCTTTCTTT. Encoded protein: CASSPLAAGENTEAFF.

This sequence joins TRBV4-3 and TRBJ2-5, with 9 bases fitting TRBD1. This CDR3 has 15 residues. V was pared by 4 bases and J by 5 bases, with 8 bases of the junction left unmatched. Germline CDR1 reads LGHNA; CDR2 reads YSLEER. The DNA for the CDR3 is TGCGCCAGCAGCCCCTTGGGACAGGGTCGGGAGACCCAGTACTTC. Its translation: CASSPLGQGRETQYF.

In nucleotides, the CDR3 is TGTGCCAGCAGCGCCCCCGGGACAGGGCAAAGGAATGAGCAGTTCTTC. Amino acids: CASSAPGTGQRNEQFF. The chain is built from TRBV7-9 and TRBJ2-1, with TRBD1 identical over 9 bases. The ends lost 5 bases at V and 7 bases at J; junction bases unmatched: 12. Looked up from germline, CDR1 is SEHNR and CDR2 is FQNEAQ (reference sequence). The CDR3 loop spans 16 amino acids.

This chain connects TRBV19 to TRBJ1-1, with D hard to call. Trimming shortened V by 7 bases and J by 4 bases, and 16 bases separated the two germline ends. Germline CDR1 and CDR2: LNHDA and SQIVND (reference sequence). The CDR3 is 14 residues long. CDR3 loop: CASKLHGGGTEAFF. The CDR3 DNA sequence: TGTGCCAGTAAGTTGCACGGAGGAGGCACTGAAGCTTTCTTT.

V and J are TRBV27 and TRBJ1-6; the D gene is possibly TRBD1 (5 bases). Germline V gene data show CDR1 as MNHEY and CDR2 as SMNVEV (reference sequence). This CDR3 is built from 16 residues. V was pared by 5 bases and J by 12 bases, with 23 bases between. The DNA of the CDR3 is TGTGCCAGCAGTCCCTCAGTGGACACAAAACGCAAACCCCTCCACTTT. This sequence encodes CASSPSVDTKRKPLHF.

The V and J genes are TRBV30 and TRBJ2-7; tentatively, D is TRBD2 (5 bases). With 3 bases removed from V and 4 bases from J, the gap between germline ends came to 16 bases. Germline V CDR1 and CDR2: GTSNPN, SVGIG (reference sequence). The CDR3 runs 14 residues. CDR3 coding DNA: TGTGCCTGGAGCATAAGCGGAGGCCGATACGAGCAGTACTTC. Residues: CAWSISGGRYEQYF.

In this sample, this clone turned up a few times. The rearrangement uses TRBV2 and TRBJ1-2; TRBD1 matches at 9 bases. V dropped 7 bases and J dropped 10; count of bases not matched to a gene: 7. The CDR3 is 12 residues long. Per the germline V gene, CDR1 is SNHLY and CDR2 is FYNNEI. DNA of the CDR3: TGTGCCAGCAAGGGGACAGGGTCGGACTACACCTTC. Translating gives CASKGTGSDYTF.

The chain couples TRBV6-1 to TRBJ1-2; unclear D gene. The CDR3 runs to 15 residues. V was trimmed by 4 bases and J by 4 bases, leaving 16 bases between them. Germline V CDR1 and CDR2: MNHNS, SASEGT. The CDR3 here is CASSAGSWAVYGYTF. The CDR3 coding sequence is TGTGCCAGCAGTGCCGGATCGTGGGCAGTCTATGGCTACACCTTC.

The rearrangement uses TRBV30 and TRBJ2-6, with D perhaps matching TRBD1 or TRBD2 (5 bases each). The CDR3 is made up of 14 amino acids. Trimming cost V 5 bases and J 4 bases, with 12 bases left between them. Germline V gene data show CDR1 as GTSNPN and CDR2 as SVGIG (reference sequence). CDR3 in amino acids: CAWDLGAGANVLTF. CDR3 nucleotides: TGTGCCTGGGACCTCGGGGCCGGGGCCAACGTCCTGACTTTC.

This chain uses TRBV5-8 with TRBJ1-3; no definite D call. Germline V gene lookup returns CDR1 SGHTS and CDR2 YDEGEE. The V and J ends lost 2 bases and 6 bases respectively, with 12 bases between them. This CDR3 comprises 14 residues. CDR3 amino acids: CASSFGRVANTIYF. CDR3 bases: TGTGCCAGCAGCTTCGGAAGAGTAGCAAACACCATATATTTT.

This clone was counted a few times. The V call is TRBV6-4, the J call TRBJ2-7; 9 positions agree with TRBD2. This CDR3 has 15 residues. CDR1 and CDR2 from the germline V gene are MRHNA and SNTAGT. Germline trimming cut 4 bases from V and 2 bases from J; bases unmatched to any gene: 6. In nucleotides, the CDR3 is TGTGCCAGCAGTGGAGAGCGGGGGGCAGCCTACGAGCAGTACGTC. It yields the protein CASSGERGAAYEQYV.

V usage is TRBV7-9 and J usage is TRBJ1-1; D is unresolved. V was trimmed by 1 base and J by 0 bases, leaving 9 bases between them. The germline gives CDR1 SEHNR, CDR2 FQNEAQ (reference sequence). The CDR3 has 15 amino acids. Written as DNA, the CDR3 is TGTGCCAGCAGCTTAGGGCGGGCTATGAACACTGAAGCTTTCTTT. Protein: CASSLGRAMNTEAFF.

This clone has more than one count but fewer than ten. V is TRBV7-6 and J is TRBJ2-2; D is unclear. The CDR3 spans 15 residues. V lost 1 base to trimming and J lost 14 bases, with 20 bases between them. From germline, CDR1 is SGHVS and CDR2 FNYEAQ. The CDR3 here is CASSLVTAATTELFF. The CDR3 DNA reads TGTGCCAGCAGCTTAGTCACTGCGGCCACGACGGAACTGTTTTTT.

Concerning this clone: Other DNA sequences within the sample encode an identical CDR3. The chain combines TRBV5-1 with TRBJ2-2; D remains unclear. The germline V gene encodes CDR1 SGHRS and CDR2 YFSETQ. Between the trimmed V and J ends, which lost 0 bases and 4 bases, there was a span of 10 bases. The CDR3 contains 15 residues. In DNA, the CDR3 is TGCGCCAGCAGCTTGGGATCCTCGGGCACCGGGGAGCTGTTTTTT. This sequence encodes CASSLGSSGTGELFF.

The rearrangement joins TRBV11-2 to TRBJ1-3; D gene unclear. CDR3 length equals 13 residues. Germline V gene sequence: CDR1 SGHAT, CDR2 FQNNGV. The V end was cut by 0 bases, the J end by 8 bases, with 8 bases between. CDR3 sequence reads: CASSLERADTIYF. The CDR3, as DNA: TGTGCCAGCAGCTTAGAACGAGCGGACACCATATATTTT.

V and J are TRBV18 and TRBJ2-5; D unclear. Germline V lookup: CDR1 KGHSH, CDR2 LQKENI. The CDR3 is 13 residues long. Trimming shortened V by 1 base and J by 4 bases, and 7 bases separated the two germline ends. The CDR3 coding sequence is TGTGCCAGCTCACCACGGGGAACAGAGACCCAGTACTTC. Translated, it gives CASSPRGTETQYF.

J is TRBJ1-5 and V is TRBV2; D gene ambiguous. Per the germline V gene, CDR1 is SNHLY and CDR2 is FYNNEI. Trimming shortened V by 3 bases and J by 3 bases, and 12 bases separated the two germline ends. The CDR3 contains 15 residues. CDR3 DNA sequence: TGTGCCAGCAGTGAGTCTACGGTCTACAATCAGCCCCAGCATTTT. It yields the protein CASSESTVYNQPQHF.

By share, this clone ranks as medium-sized. The chain links TRBV7-9 to TRBJ1-3, with 7 positions matching TRBD1. The CDR3 is made up of 15 amino acids. V shed 5 bases, J shed 8 bases, and the junction held 12 bases outside the gene matches. Germline V gives CDR1 SEHNR, CDR2 FQNEAQ (reference sequence). In nucleotides, the CDR3 is TGTGCCAGCAGCCCTCGACAGGGCGTAGGATACACCATATATTTT. It yields the protein CASSPRQGVGYTIYF.

The gene calls are TRBV29-1 and TRBJ1-1; D is unresolved. Germline V lookup: CDR1 SQVTM, CDR2 ANQGSEA. V lost 7 bases and J lost 6, with 21 bases in between. CDR3 size: 14 residues. CDR3 loop: CSAPGREGNAEAFF. The CDR3 region has the DNA TGCAGCGCCCCTGGGAGGGAGGGTAACGCTGAAGCTTTCTTT.

This chain connects TRBV9 to TRBJ1-2; D gene unclear. Between the trimmed V and J ends, which lost 3 bases and 2 bases, there was a span of 17 bases. Germline values: CDR1 SGDLS, CDR2 YYNGEE. The CDR3 contains 16 residues. CDR3 in amino acids: CASSADHLQLNYGYTF. The DNA of the CDR3 is TGTGCCAGCAGCGCAGACCACCTACAGCTGAACTATGGCTACACCTTC.

In this sample, this clone turned up a few times. The V and J genes are TRBV6-5 and TRBJ2-3; unclear D gene. The CDR3 runs 16 residues. V dropped 3 bases and J dropped 2 bases, with 15 bases sitting between them. CDR1 MNHEY and CDR2 SVGAGI come from the germline V gene. The CDR3 protein is CASSYRVRSNTDTQYF. DNA for the CDR3: TGTGCCAGCAGTTATCGAGTGAGGTCTAACACAGATACGCAGTATTTT.

This clone was seen more than once but under ten times. The rearrangement links TRBV5-1 to TRBJ1-1; D unresolved. The ends were cut back, 0 bases at V and 2 bases at J, with 11 bases in the middle. This CDR3 comprises 15 residues. CDR1 is SGHRS, CDR2 YFSETQ, per germline. In DNA, the CDR3 is TGCGCCAGCAGCTTGGTCGGAGAACTCAACACTGAAGCTTTCTTT. This encodes CASSLVGELNTEAFF.

The chain joins TRBV15 to TRBJ1-1; no firm D call. V shed 0 bases and J shed 8 bases, with 10 bases lying between them. Germline V gene lookup returns CDR1 LNHNV and CDR2 YYDKDF (reference sequence). The CDR3 extends over 13 amino acids. CDR3 region: CATSRDKQPEAFF. The CDR3 nucleotides are TGTGCCACCAGCAGAGACAAACAGCCCGAAGCTTTCTTT. Supplemented by reference TRBV15 and TRBJ1-1, the full variable domain reads DAMVIQNPRYQVTQFGKPVTLSCSQTLNHNVMYWYQQKSSQAPKLLFHYYDKDFNNEADTPDNFQSRRPNTSFCFLDIRSPGLGDTAMYLCATSRDKQPEAFFGQGTRLTVV.

The chain is built from TRBV6-6 and TRBJ2-5; D unresolved. With 8 bases removed from V and 2 bases from J, the gap between germline ends came to 3 bases. This CDR3 has 10 amino acids. The V gene's germline CDR1 is MNHNY and CDR2 SVGAGI (reference sequence). The CDR3 bases are TGTGCCAGCCAACAAGAGACCCAGTACTTC. Residues: CASQQETQYF.

The chain uses TRBV19 and TRBJ2-5; D is uncertain. Germline V CDR1 and CDR2: LNHDA, SQIVND (reference sequence). This CDR3 region has 13 residues. Trimming left V 7 bases short and J 5 bases short, with 14 bases between. Here the CDR3 DNA reads TGTGCCAGTACTGGACCTTGGAGCGAGACCCAGTACTTC. This codes for CASTGPWSETQYF.

This rearrangement joins TRBV7-6 to TRBJ2-1; the match to TRBD1 covers 10 bases. V lost 2 bases and J lost 5; bases outside the gene matches: 6. The CDR3 is made up of 16 amino acids. Looked up from germline, CDR1 is SGHVS and CDR2 is FNYEAQ. CDR3 loop: CASSLFRDRGHNEQFF. In DNA, the CDR3 is TGTGCCAGCAGCTTATTCCGGGACAGGGGCCACAATGAGCAGTTCTTC.

This chain joins TRBV5-1 and TRBJ2-5, with D possibly called TRBD1 or TRBD2 (6 bases each). CDR3 length: 18 residues. V was cut by 5 bases and J by 4 bases, with 27 bases left in between. Germline V gene lookup returns CDR1 SGHRS and CDR2 YFSETQ. CDR3 in amino acids: CASSPLVGGRSGGETQYF. Written as DNA, the CDR3 is TGCGCCAGCAGTCCCCTTGTTGGGGGGCGCTCCGGGGGAGAGACCCAGTACTTC.

This clone was counted once. The chain is built from TRBV7-2 and TRBJ2-5, with 8 bases fitting TRBD1. The assigned J gene may be wrong: the sequence end matches TRBJ2-7 better. CDR3 size: 18 residues. Looked up from germline, CDR1 is SGHTA and CDR2 is FQGNSA. The CDR3 spells CASSSSDSGTGHSYEQYF. For the CDR3, the DNA is TGTGCCAGCAGCTCTAGCGACTCGGGGACAGGTCATTCCTACGAGCAGTACTTC.

V gene TRBV19 combines with J gene TRBJ2-1; D call uncertain. Germline-derived CDR1 and CDR2 are LNHDA and SQIVND (reference sequence). The CDR3 is 15 residues long. Deletions cut 0 bases from V and 6 bases from J, with 12 bases between. DNA for the CDR3: TGTGCCAGTAGTATAGATCCAGCCGGGCCCAATGAGCAGTTCTTC. Translating gives CASSIDPAGPNEQFF.

The V and J genes are TRBV28 and TRBJ1-1, with a tentative D call TRBD1 (6 bases). The CDR3 loop spans 15 amino acids. Germline-derived CDR1 and CDR2 are MDHEN and SYDVKM. Trimming shortened V by 2 bases and J by 7 bases, and 17 bases separated the two germline ends. The CDR3, as DNA: TGTGCCAGCAGTTTAGGGACCGCGGCCAGGGGTGAAGCTTTCTTT. Translated: CASSLGTAARGEAFF. Full variable domain (outside the CDR3, taken from reference TRBV28 and TRBJ1-1): DVKVTQSSRYLVKRTGEKVFLECVQDMDHENMFWYRQDPGLGLRLIYFSYDVKMKEKGDIPEGYSVSREKKERFSLILESASTNQTSMYLCASSLGTAARGEAFFGQGTRLTVV.

This clone has more than one count but fewer than ten. The chain joins TRBV5-1 to TRBJ1-3; D unclear. The V and J ends lost 0 bases and 0 bases respectively, with 10 bases between them. Germline lookup yields CDR1 SGHRS and CDR2 YFSETQ. The CDR3 spans 16 residues. The CDR3 protein is CASSLEPWNSGNTIYF. The CDR3 DNA reads as TGCGCCAGCAGCTTGGAACCGTGGAACTCTGGAAACACCATATATTTT. Together with reference TRBV5-1 and TRBJ1-3, the CDR3 gives the full variable domain: KAGVTQTPRYLIKTRGQQVTLSCSPISGHRSVSWYQQTPGQGLQFLFEYFSETQRNKGNFPGRFSGRQFSNSRSEMNVSTLELGDSALYLCASSLEPWNSGNTIYFGEGSWLTVV.